This is a list of T cell receptor beta chains from one sample in a study of blood T cells in healthy people across ages. MiXCR was run by TCRdb on the 5' RACE reads, yielding one entry per CDR3 protein. The sample contains about 680,000 distinct CDR3 sequences, about half of which appear only once. What was sequenced was blood. The receptors here all came from a woman in her fifties or sixties in good health. Both conserved end residues are part of each CDR3. D genes are given only for firm matches. Not all rows give a size; the values are once, few, many and, for expanded clones, a class.

abundance: -
d_gene: -
j_gene: TRBJ1-2
v_gene: TRBV7-6
CDR3nt: TGTGCCAGCAGCTTAGCAGGGGATTCCTATGGCTACACCTTC
CDR3aa: CASSLAGDSYGYTF

abundance: few
d_gene: -
j_gene: TRBJ1-1
v_gene: TRBV20-1
CDR3nt: TGCAGTGCTAGAGATGTTGCAGGGGTCACTGAAGCTTTCTTT
CDR3aa: CSARDVAGVTEAFF

abundance: -
d_gene: -
j_gene: TRBJ1-1
v_gene: TRBV5-1
CDR3nt: TGCGCCAGCAGCGCCGGGCAGCCGAACACTGAAGCTTTCTTT
CDR3aa: CASSAGQPNTEAFF

abundance: -
d_gene: TRBD1
j_gene: TRBJ2-3
v_gene: TRBV20-1
CDR3nt: TGCAGTGCTAGAGACTTTCGACTGGGGACAGGAGTTTTCACAGATACGCAGTATTTT
CDR3aa: CSARDFRLGTGVFTDTQYF

abundance: few
d_gene: -
j_gene: TRBJ2-7
v_gene: TRBV2
CDR3nt: TGTGCCAGCTGGGGAACAGGGATGCCGTACTTC
CDR3aa: CASWGTGMPYF

abundance: -
d_gene: -
j_gene: TRBJ2-3
v_gene: TRBV7-2
CDR3nt: TGTGCCAGCAGCTTAGCGTTCGGGTTCACAGATACGCAGTATTTT
CDR3aa: CASSLAFGFTDTQYF

abundance: few
d_gene: TRBD2
j_gene: TRBJ2-1
v_gene: TRBV27
CDR3nt: TGTGCCAGCAGTCCTCAAGTTAGCGGGAGGGTGAATGAGCAGTTCTTC
CDR3aa: CASSPQVSGRVNEQFF

abundance: many
d_gene: -
j_gene: TRBJ2-3
v_gene: TRBV18
CDR3nt: TGTGCCAGCTCACCCGGAACCCCTCCTTGGACGCAGTATTTT
CDR3aa: CASSPGTPPWTQYF

abundance: -
d_gene: TRBD2
j_gene: TRBJ2-1
v_gene: TRBV4-3
CDR3nt: TGCGCCAGCAGCCAAATGACCCTAGCGGGAGGAAGTATCAATGAGCAGTTCTTC
CDR3aa: CASSQMTLAGGSINEQFF

abundance: -
d_gene: -
j_gene: TRBJ1-2
v_gene: TRBV10-3
CDR3nt: TGTGCCATCAGTGAGCCTGGGGGTCAGTATGGCTACACCTTC
CDR3aa: CAISEPGGQYGYTF